What follows are 23 T cell receptor beta chains derived from one specimen sequenced in a study of glioma-infiltrating T cells after dendritic cell vaccination. Clones were sequenced by immunoSEQ multiplex PCR, and TCRdb holds only the in-frame ones, with some missing. The sample consists of about 92,000 clones, around 86% of them appearing once. Specimen: blood, collected before dendritic cell vaccination. Receptors originate from a human donor with glioblastoma.

V usage is TRBV6-1 and J usage is TRBJ2-2; 7 nucleotides align to TRBD1. CDR1 and CDR2 from the germline V gene are MNHNS and SASEGT. The CDR3 extends over 14 amino acids. V lost 8 bases and J lost 1; bases outside the gene matches: 4. CDR3 in DNA: TGTGCCAGCCAAAGGGGGCAGAACACCGGGGAGCTGTTTTTT. Translating it yields CASQRGQNTGELFF.

The genes are TRBV7-3 and TRBJ2-3; 7 bases align to TRBD1. CDR3 size: 18 residues. CDR1 is SGHTA and CDR2 is FQGTGA in the germline V gene. V shed 4 bases, J shed 3 bases, and the junction held 16 bases outside the gene matches. CDR3 sequence reads: CASSSGQSPLKSTDTQYF. The CDR3 nucleotides read TGTGCCAGCAGCTCGGGACAGTCTCCCCTCAAATCTACAGATACGCAGTATTTT.

The V and J genes are TRBV2 and TRBJ1-5; TRBD1 aligns across 8 bases. This CDR3 is built from 15 residues. Germline CDR1 SNHLY, CDR2 FYNNEI. Trimming at V came to 7 bases and at J to 4 bases, leaving 9 bases not matched to a gene. The CDR3 bases are TGTGCCAGCACCAGACGGACAGGGTTTAATCAGCCCCAGCATTTT. Amino acids: CASTRRTGFNQPQHF.

The CDR3 sequence: CASSQDLRGREYNEQFF. For the CDR3, the DNA is TGTGCCAGCAGCCAAGATCTTAGGGGGAGGGAATACAATGAGCAGTTCTTC. V gene TRBV4-2 combines with J gene TRBJ2-1, with a possible D match to TRBD2 (7 bases). CDR1 and CDR2 (germline): LGHNA, YNFKEQ. The CDR3 spans 17 residues. V was pared by 0 bases and J by 4 bases, with 16 bases between.

The CDR3 DNA sequence: TGTGCCAGCTCACCCCCGGGACAGGGTTACAATGAGCAGTTCTTC. Its translation is CASSPPGQGYNEQFF. The gene calls are TRBV18 and TRBJ2-1, with TRBD1 matching 9 bases. CDR1 is KGHSH and CDR2 is LQKENI in the germline V gene. After removal of 3 bases from V and 4 bases from J, the junction contained 4 bases not matched to a gene. The CDR3 covers 15 residues.

J is TRBJ2-7 and V is TRBV15; 9 bases match TRBD1. The CDR3 is made up of 15 amino acids. Germline CDR1 reads LNHNV; CDR2 reads YYDKDF (reference sequence). The V segment lost 3 bases and the J segment 4 bases; nucleotides outside the gene matches: 7. Here the CDR3 DNA reads TGTGCCACCAGCAGTCGTACAGGGGGCGGGTACGAGCAGTACTTC. Translation: CATSSRTGGGYEQYF.

J is TRBJ1-1 and V is TRBV5-1, with a weak D call TRBD1 (6 bases). The V end lost 0 bases, the J end lost 0 bases, and 12 bases lay between the germline ends. Germline assignment: CDR1 SGHRS and CDR2 YFSETQ. The CDR3 runs to 16 residues. The CDR3 region is CASSLALGGLNTEAFF. CDR3 in DNA: TGCGCCAGCAGCTTGGCCCTTGGGGGCCTGAACACTGAAGCTTTCTTT.

J is TRBJ2-7 and V is TRBV5-4; D is perhaps TRBD2 (6 bases). Trimming removed 0 bases at V and 4 bases at J, with 11 bases between. This CDR3 region has 14 residues. Germline CDR1 is SGHNT and CDR2 is YYREEE (reference sequence). CDR3 amino acids: CASSLAGSEYEQYF. Here the CDR3 DNA reads TGTGCCAGCAGCTTGGCCGGGAGTGAGTACGAGCAGTACTTC.

This clone appeared a single time. The J gene is TRBJ1-6, the V gene TRBV5-4, with 7 bases matching TRBD1. This CDR3 comprises 14 residues. CDR1 and CDR2 from the germline V gene are SGHNT and YYREEE (reference sequence). V gave up 5 bases and J gave up 5 bases; unmatched junction bases: 4. CDR3 sequence (DNA): TGTGCCAGCAGGACGACAGGGAATAATTCACCCCTCCACTTT. Translated, it gives CASRTTGNNSPLHF.

V gene TRBV18 combines with J gene TRBJ2-1, with D unresolved. CDR1 and CDR2 (germline): KGHSH, LQKENI. This CDR3 is built from 12 residues. Trimming removed 3 bases at V and 6 bases at J, with 6 bases between. The CDR3 here is CASSPESNEQFF. DNA of the CDR3: TGTGCCAGCTCACCCGAGTCCAATGAGCAGTTCTTC.

The CDR3 sequence: CASKWDFSSGNTIYF. The CDR3 DNA reads as TGTGCCAGTAAGTGGGACTTCAGCTCTGGAAACACCATATATTTT. The J gene is TRBJ1-3, the V gene TRBV19; D may be TRBD1 (5 bases). The CDR3 sequence is 15 residues long. Trimming removed 7 bases from V and 0 bases from J, with 13 bases in between. CDR1 and CDR2 from the germline V gene are LNHDA and SQIVND (reference sequence). Full variable domain (outside the CDR3, taken from reference TRBV19 and TRBJ1-3): DGGITQSPKYLFRKEGQNVTLSCEQNLNHDAMYWYRQDPGQGLRLIYYSQIVNDFQKGDIAEGYSVSREKKESFPLTVTSAQKNPTAFYLCASKWDFSSGNTIYFGEGSWLTVV.

The chain carries TRBV15 and TRBJ2-3; 14 bases line up with TRBD2. Germline lookup yields CDR1 LNHNV and CDR2 YYDKDF (reference sequence). Trimming at V came to 5 bases and at J to 6 bases, leaving 7 bases not matched to a gene. The CDR3 runs 16 residues. CDR3 bases: TGTGCCACCAGCGGAAAGGGACTAGCGGGAGTGGATACGCAGTATTTT. Translated: CATSGKGLAGVDTQYF.

V usage is TRBV10-3 and J usage is TRBJ2-3; D may be TRBD2 (6 bases). Trimming removed 10 bases at V and 0 bases at J, with 17 bases between. The germline V gene has CDR1 ENHRY and CDR2 SYGVKD. The CDR3 consists of 15 residues. Here the CDR3 reads CATSLAASSTDTQYF. The CDR3 DNA follows: TGTGCCACATCATTAGCGGCTTCTAGCACAGATACGCAGTATTTT.

The CDR3 protein is CSAKITGQGLEGQYF. CDR3 in DNA: TGCAGCGCAAAGATAACGGGACAGGGTTTGGAGGGGCAGTACTTC. The V and J genes are TRBV29-1 and TRBJ2-7; the match to TRBD1 covers 9 bases. J lost 9 bases, V lost 7 bases, and 19 bases had no gene match. Germline V gives CDR1 SQVTM, CDR2 ANQGSEA. The CDR3 loop spans 15 amino acids.

The chain recombines TRBV9 with TRBJ2-2, with D perhaps TRBD1 (7 bases). The CDR3 is 16 residues long. Looked up from germline, CDR1 is SGDLS and CDR2 is YYNGEE. Trimming pared 0 bases from V and 7 bases from J, leaving 16 bases between. The chain's CDR3 is CASSVVGQGGNGELFF. Written as DNA, the CDR3 is TGTGCCAGCAGCGTAGTAGGTCAGGGGGGCAACGGGGAGCTGTTTTTT.

The J gene is TRBJ1-6, the V gene TRBV6-5; D not resolved. V was shortened by 5 bases and J by 14 bases, with 13 bases between the two germline ends. CDR3 length: 12 residues. Germline assignment: CDR1 MNHEY and CDR2 SVGAGI. Here the CDR3 reads CASSGSLGSLHF. In nucleotides, the CDR3 is TGTGCCAGCAGTGGTTCCCTCGGGTCCCTCCACTTT.

CDR3 loop: CANRPKNDRGTEAFF. The CDR3 DNA is TGTGCCAACCGGCCCAAAAACGACAGGGGCACTGAAGCTTTCTTT. The chain combines TRBV2 with TRBJ1-1; 8 bases fit TRBD1. Germline lookup yields CDR1 SNHLY and CDR2 FYNNEI. V shed 10 bases, J shed 4 bases, and the junction held 14 bases outside the gene matches. The CDR3 consists of 15 residues.

The chain has TRBV28 and TRBJ1-5; maybe TRBD1 (5 bases). The V end was cut by 5 bases, the J end by 0 bases, with 11 bases between. The CDR3 sequence is 15 residues long. Germline V gives CDR1 MDHEN, CDR2 SYDVKM. CDR3 loop: CASSVTVISNQPQHF. CDR3 DNA: TGTGCCAGCAGTGTGACAGTGATTAGCAATCAGCCCCAGCATTTT.

The rearrangement uses TRBV5-4 and TRBJ1-1; TRBD1 matches at 10 bases. The CDR3 extends over 17 amino acids. In germline, CDR1 is SGHNT, CDR2 YYREEE (reference sequence). With 4 bases clipped from V and 0 bases from J, the junction kept 9 bases outside the gene matches. The CDR3 loop reads CASSVPGQGPLNTEAFF. CDR3 sequence (DNA): TGTGCCAGCAGCGTTCCGGGACAGGGGCCCTTGAACACTGAAGCTTTCTTT.

This chain uses TRBV14 with TRBJ2-7; 8 nucleotides align to TRBD1. This CDR3 is 13 amino acids long. Germline lookup yields CDR1 SGHDN and CDR2 FVKESK. The V gene end was trimmed by 4 bases and the J gene end by 6 bases; junction bases not matched to a gene: 5. For the CDR3, the DNA is TGTGCCAGCAGCCGACGACAGGGGAGCGAGCAGTACTTC. It specifies CASSRRQGSEQYF. Using reference TRBV14 and TRBJ2-7 for the parts outside the CDR3, the full variable domain is EAGVTQFPSHSVIEKGQTVTLRCDPISGHDNLYWYRRVMGKEIKFLLHFVKESKQDESGMPNNRFLAERTGGTYSTLKVQPAELEDSGVYFCASSRRQGSEQYFGPGTRLTVT.

The table lists this clone with a few counts. The chain recombines TRBV19 with TRBJ2-7; no reliable D call. V dropped 3 bases and J dropped 3 bases, with 12 bases sitting between them. Per germline, CDR1 LNHDA and CDR2 SQIVND (reference sequence). The CDR3 is 14 residues long. CDR3 coding DNA: TGTGCCAGTAGTATCGGATGGCGGATCTACGAGCAGTACTTC. This codes for CASSIGWRIYEQYF.

The V call is TRBV11-1, the J call TRBJ2-7; 10 nucleotides align to TRBD1. V was clipped by 2 bases and J by 2 bases; unmatched bases: 6. CDR1 is SGHAT, CDR2 FQDESV, per germline (reference sequence). The CDR3 is 16 residues long. The DNA for the CDR3 is TGTGCCAGCAGCTTACCCAGGACAGGGGGGACCTACGAGCAGTACTTC. The encoded protein is CASSLPRTGGTYEQYF.

The rearrangement links TRBV6-5 to TRBJ2-5, with 9 nucleotides matching TRBD2. The CDR3 contains 15 residues. J gave up 3 bases and V 5 bases, and 7 bases lay outside the gene matches. Germline CDR1 is MNHEY and CDR2 is SVGAGI. The CDR3 region is CASSLSGGGEETQYF. In nucleotides, the CDR3 is TGTGCCAGCAGTCTTAGCGGGGGAGGGGAAGAGACCCAGTACTTC.